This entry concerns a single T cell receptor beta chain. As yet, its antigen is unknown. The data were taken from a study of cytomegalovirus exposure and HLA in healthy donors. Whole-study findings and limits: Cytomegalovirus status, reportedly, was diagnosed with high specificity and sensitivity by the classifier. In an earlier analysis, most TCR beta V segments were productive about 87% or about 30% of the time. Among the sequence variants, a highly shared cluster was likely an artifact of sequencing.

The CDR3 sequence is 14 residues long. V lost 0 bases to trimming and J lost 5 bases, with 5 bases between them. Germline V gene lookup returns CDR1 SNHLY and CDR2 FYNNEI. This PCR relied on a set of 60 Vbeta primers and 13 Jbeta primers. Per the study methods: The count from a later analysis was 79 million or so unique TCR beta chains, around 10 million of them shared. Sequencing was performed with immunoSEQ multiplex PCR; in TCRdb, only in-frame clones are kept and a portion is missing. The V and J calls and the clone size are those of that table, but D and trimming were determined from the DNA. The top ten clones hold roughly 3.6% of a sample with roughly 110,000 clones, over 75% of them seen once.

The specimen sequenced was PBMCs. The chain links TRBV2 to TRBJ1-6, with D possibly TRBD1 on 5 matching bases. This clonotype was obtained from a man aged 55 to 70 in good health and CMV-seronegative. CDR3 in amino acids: CASSEAGDNSPLHF. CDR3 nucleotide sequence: TGTGCCAGCAGTGAAGCAGGGGATAATTCACCCCTCCACTTT.